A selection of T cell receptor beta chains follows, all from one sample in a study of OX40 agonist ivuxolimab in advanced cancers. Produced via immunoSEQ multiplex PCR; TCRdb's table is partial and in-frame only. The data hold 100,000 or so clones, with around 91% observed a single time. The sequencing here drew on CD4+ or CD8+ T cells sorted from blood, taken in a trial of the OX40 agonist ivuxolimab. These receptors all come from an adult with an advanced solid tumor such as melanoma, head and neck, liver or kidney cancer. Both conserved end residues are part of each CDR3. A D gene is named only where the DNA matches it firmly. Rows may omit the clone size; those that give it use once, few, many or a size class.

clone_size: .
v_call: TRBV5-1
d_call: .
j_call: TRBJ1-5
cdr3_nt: TGCGCCAGCAGCCTTGTCTCGGGGGGGCCCCAGCATTTT
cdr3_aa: CASSLVSGGPQHF

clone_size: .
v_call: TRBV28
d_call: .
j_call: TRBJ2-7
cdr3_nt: TGTGCCAGCAGTGCCGGGAGTCCCTACGAGCAGTACTTC
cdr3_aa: CASSAGSPYEQYF

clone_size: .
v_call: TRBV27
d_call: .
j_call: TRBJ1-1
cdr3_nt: TGTGCCAGCAGTAAGACAGGTCTGAACACTGAAGCTTTCTTT
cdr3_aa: CASSKTGLNTEAFF

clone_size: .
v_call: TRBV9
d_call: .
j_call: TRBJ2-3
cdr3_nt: TGTGCCAGCAGCGTAGAGGCAACGACTCCAGATACGCAGTATTTT
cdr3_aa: CASSVEATTPDTQYF

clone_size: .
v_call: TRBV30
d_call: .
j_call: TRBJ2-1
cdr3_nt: TGTGCCTGGAGTGTACTCGGGAGCTCCTACAATGAGCAGTTCTTC
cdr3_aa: CAWSVLGSSYNEQFF

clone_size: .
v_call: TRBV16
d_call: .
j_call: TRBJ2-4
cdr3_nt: TGTGCCAGCAGCCACCTGACCCAAAACATTCAGTACTTC
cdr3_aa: CASSHLTQNIQYF

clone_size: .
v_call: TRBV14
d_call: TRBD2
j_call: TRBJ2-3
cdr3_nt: TGTGCCAGCAGCCGTCGGGCTAGCGGGAGGGCAAGCACAGATACGCAGTATTTT
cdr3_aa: CASSRRASGRASTDTQYF

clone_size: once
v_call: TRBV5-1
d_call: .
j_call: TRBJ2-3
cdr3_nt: TGCGCCAGCAGCTGGACCCGCAGTCCAGGAGATACGCAGTATTTT
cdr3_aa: CASSWTRSPGDTQYF

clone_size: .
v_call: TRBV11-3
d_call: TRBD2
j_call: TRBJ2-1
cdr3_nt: TGTGCCAGCAGCTTCGGACTAGCGGGAGGGTATGAGCAGTTCTTC
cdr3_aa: CASSFGLAGGYEQFF

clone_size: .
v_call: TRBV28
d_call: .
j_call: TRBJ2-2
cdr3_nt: TGTGCCAGCAGTTCTCCGGGACTTAACACCGGGGAGCTGTTTTTT
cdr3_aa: CASSSPGLNTGELFF

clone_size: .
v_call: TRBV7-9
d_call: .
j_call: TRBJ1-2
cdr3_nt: TGTGCCAGCAGCTTAAGGCCCGTGGATGGCTACACCTTC
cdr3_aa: CASSLRPVDGYTF

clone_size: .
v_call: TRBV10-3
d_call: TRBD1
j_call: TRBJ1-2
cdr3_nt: TGTGCCATCAGTGACCAAAAGGGACAGCCTCCTAACTATGGCTACACCTTC
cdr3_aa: CAISDQKGQPPNYGYTF

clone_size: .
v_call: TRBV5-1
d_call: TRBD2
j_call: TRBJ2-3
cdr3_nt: TGCGCCAGTCCGGGACTACGAAACACAGATACGCAGTATTTT
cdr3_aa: CASPGLRNTDTQYF

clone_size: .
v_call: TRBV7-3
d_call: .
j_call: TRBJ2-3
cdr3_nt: TGTGCCAGCAGCTTCTCGGGCACAGATACGCAGTATTTT
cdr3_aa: CASSFSGTDTQYF

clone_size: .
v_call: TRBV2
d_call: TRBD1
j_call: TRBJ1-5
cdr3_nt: TGTGCCAGCACCCTACAGGGGGCCAATCAGCCCCAGCATTTT
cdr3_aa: CASTLQGANQPQHF

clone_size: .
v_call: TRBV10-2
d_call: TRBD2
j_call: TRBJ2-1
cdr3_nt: TGCGCCAGCAGCGTCGGGCTAGCGGGAGTGAATGAGCAGTTCTTC
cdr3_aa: CASSVGLAGVNEQFF

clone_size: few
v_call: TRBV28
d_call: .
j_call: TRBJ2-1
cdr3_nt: TGTGCCAGCAGTTACCCCTTCCGTAAGGGGACCAATGAGCAGTTCTTC
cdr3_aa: CASSYPFRKGTNEQFF

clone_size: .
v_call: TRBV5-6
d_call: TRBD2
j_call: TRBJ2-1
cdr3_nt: TGTGCCAGCAGCTTGGAACGCGGGACTAGCTCCTACAATGAGCAGTTCTTC
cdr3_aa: CASSLERGTSSYNEQFF

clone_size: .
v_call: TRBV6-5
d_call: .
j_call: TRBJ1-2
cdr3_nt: TGTGCCAGCAGTCTGGGGGATGGCTACACCTTC
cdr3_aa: CASSLGDGYTF

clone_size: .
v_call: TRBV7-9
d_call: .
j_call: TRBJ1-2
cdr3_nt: TGTGCCAGCAGCCTCAACTTGGGAGGCTACACCTTC
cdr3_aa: CASSLNLGGYTF

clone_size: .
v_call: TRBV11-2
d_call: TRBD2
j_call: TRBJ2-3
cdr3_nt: TGTGCCAGCAGCGGGACTAGCGGGAGGTTAAGCACAGATACGCAGTATTTT
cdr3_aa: CASSGTSGRLSTDTQYF

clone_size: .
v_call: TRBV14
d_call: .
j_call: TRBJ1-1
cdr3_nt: TGTGCCAGCAGCCAAAGCCGGGGGCGAGGGTTCGGAGCTTTCTTT
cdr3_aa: CASSQSRGRGFGAFF

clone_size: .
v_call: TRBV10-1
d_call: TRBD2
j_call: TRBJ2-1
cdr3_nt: TGCGCCAGCAGTGGACCGGGACTAGCGGGAGATGAGCAGTTCTTC
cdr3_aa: CASSGPGLAGDEQFF

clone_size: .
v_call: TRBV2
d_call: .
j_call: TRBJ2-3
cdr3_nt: TGTGCCAGCAGTGAAGGGTTTGGCACGCAGTATTTT
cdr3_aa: CASSEGFGTQYF

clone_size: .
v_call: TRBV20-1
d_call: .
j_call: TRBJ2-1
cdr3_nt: TGCAGTTCGGACGAGGTAAATGAGCAGTTCTTC
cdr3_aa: CSSDEVNEQFF

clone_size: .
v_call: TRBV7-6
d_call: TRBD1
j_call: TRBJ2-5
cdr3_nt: TGTGCCAGCAGCTTAACCCCGGGACAGGGGAACCAAGAGACCCAGTACTTC
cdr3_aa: CASSLTPGQGNQETQYF

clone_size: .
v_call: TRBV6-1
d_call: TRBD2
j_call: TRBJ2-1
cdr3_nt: TGTGCCAGCAGTGAAGCGGCTAGCGGGAGTAGGGGTGAGCAGTTCTTC
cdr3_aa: CASSEAASGSRGEQFF

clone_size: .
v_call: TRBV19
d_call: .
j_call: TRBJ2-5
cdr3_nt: TGTGCCAGTAGTATTGGACTAGAGACAGGGCGGAACTTC
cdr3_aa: CASSIGLETGRNF

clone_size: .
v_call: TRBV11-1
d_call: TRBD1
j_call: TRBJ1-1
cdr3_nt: TGTGCCAGCAGCCCGGGACAGCATACTAACACTGAAGCTTTCTTT
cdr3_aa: CASSPGQHTNTEAFF